The 25 T cell receptor beta chains below were found in one sample sequenced in a study of long-term antiretroviral therapy in people with HIV. The assay used was immunoSEQ (version v3.0), run at survey level. Data came from immunoSEQ multiplex PCR; TCRdb stores just in-frame clones and leaves some out. The sample shows 25,000 to 30,000 clones, more than 75% of them seen only once. The material was unsorted PBMCs, obtained 2.9 years after starting antiretroviral therapy. The receptors stem from a man in his forties or fifties with HIV.

The V gene is TRBV7-9, the J gene TRBJ2-5, with TRBD1 as a possible D gene (6 bases). Germline CDR1 is SEHNR and CDR2 is FQNEAQ (reference sequence). The CDR3 loop spans 12 amino acids. V shed 9 bases and J shed 1 base, with 9 bases lying between them. CDR3 coding DNA: TGTGCCAGTGGGACATTCCAAGAGACCCAGTACTTC. It is translated as CASGTFQETQYF.

This CDR3 is CASSLAGGVGEKLFF. The CDR3, as DNA: TGTGCCAGCAGCTTGGCTGGGGGGGTTGGTGAAAAACTGTTTTTT. The chain recombines TRBV5-4 with TRBJ1-4; weak D call: TRBD1 (5 bases). This CDR3 is 15 amino acids long. Trimming removed 0 bases at V and 7 bases at J, with 13 bases between. Germline V gives CDR1 SGHNT, CDR2 YYREEE (reference sequence).

The chain is built from TRBV30 and TRBJ2-3; D is possibly TRBD2 (6 bases). V was trimmed by 3 bases and J by 6 bases, leaving 19 bases between them. There are 15 residues in the CDR3. Per germline, CDR1 GTSNPN and CDR2 SVGIG (reference sequence). The CDR3 reads CAWSQGLLLGDTQYF. The DNA for the CDR3 is TGTGCCTGGAGCCAGGGACTTCTCCTAGGGGATACGCAGTATTTT.

This chain links TRBV4-1 with TRBJ2-5; 11 positions match TRBD2. In germline, CDR1 is MGHRA, CDR2 YSYEKL. J gave up 1 base and V 0 bases, and 4 bases lay outside the gene matches. CDR3 length: 17 residues. The CDR3 sequence is CASSQDSSGGFQETQYF. CDR3 coding DNA: TGCGCCAGCAGCCAAGATTCTAGCGGGGGGTTCCAAGAGACCCAGTACTTC.

This sequence joins TRBV7-9 and TRBJ2-1, with a possible D match to TRBD1 (6 bases). Trimming cost V 4 bases and J 4 bases, with 20 bases left between them. The CDR3 has 17 residues. Germline-derived CDR1 and CDR2 are SEHNR and FQNEAQ (reference sequence). This CDR3 reads CASSSTRGDSPYNEQFF. The CDR3 DNA reads as TGTGCCAGCAGCTCCACCAGGGGAGACAGTCCTTACAATGAGCAGTTCTTC.

The chain couples TRBV7-8 to TRBJ1-3; 7 bases map to TRBD1. Germline V gene data show CDR1 as SGHVS and CDR2 as FQNEAQ. J was trimmed by 0 bases and V by 5 bases; bases with no gene match: 7. There are 16 residues in the CDR3. As DNA, the CDR3 is TGTGCCAGCAGCACCATGGGACAGCCCTCTGGAAACACCATATATTTT. This encodes CASSTMGQPSGNTIYF.

V and J are TRBV9 and TRBJ1-4; D remains unclear. The CDR3 is 12 residues long. CDR1 and CDR2 (germline): SGDLS, YYNGEE. V was cut by 3 bases and J by 5 bases, with 5 bases left in between. CDR3: CASSAGNEKLFF. For the CDR3, the DNA is TGTGCCAGCAGCGCCGGGAATGAAAAACTGTTTTTT.

The V gene is TRBV4-1, the J gene TRBJ2-3; 7 bases fit TRBD2. Germline CDR1 is MGHRA and CDR2 is YSYEKL. The CDR3 runs to 13 residues. V dropped 1 base and J dropped 8; count of bases not matched to a gene: 3. The DNA for the CDR3 is TGCGCCAGCAGCCAAGCACCGGGAGGTACGCAGTATTTT. The encoded protein is CASSQAPGGTQYF.

For the CDR3, the DNA is TGTGCCAGTAGTATCGGACGGGTGAACACTGAAGCTTTCTTT. Its protein is CASSIGRVNTEAFF. The chain combines TRBV19 with TRBJ1-1; D uncertain. Trimming stripped 3 bases from V and 0 bases from J, with 8 bases between. This CDR3 is 14 amino acids long. Germline lookup yields CDR1 LNHDA and CDR2 SQIVND (reference sequence).

The CDR3 nucleotides are TGTGCCAGCAACTCAGGTTCTAACTATGGCTACACCTTC. Its translation: CASNSGSNYGYTF. The V call is TRBV7-9, the J call TRBJ1-2; D not resolved. In germline, CDR1 is SEHNR, CDR2 FQNEAQ (reference sequence). Trimming shortened V by 7 bases and J by 0 bases, and 9 bases separated the two germline ends. CDR3 size: 13 residues.

The chain carries TRBV7-2 and TRBJ1-2, with TRBD1 as a possible D gene (5 bases). Between the trimmed V and J ends, which lost 1 base and 8 bases, there was a span of 14 bases. The CDR3 is 14 residues long. CDR1 is SGHTA, CDR2 FQGNSA, per germline. CDR3 residues: CASSLGETVRGYTF. The CDR3 DNA reads TGTGCCAGCAGCTTAGGGGAGACAGTAAGAGGCTACACCTTC.

V usage is TRBV6-4 and J usage is TRBJ1-2, with 9 positions matching TRBD1. J lost 0 bases, V lost 7 bases, and 9 bases had no gene match. This CDR3 spans 16 amino acids. Germline V lookup: CDR1 MRHNA, CDR2 SNTAGT. CDR3 sequence: CASKRQGGLANYGYTF. CDR3 DNA: TGTGCCAGCAAGAGACAGGGGGGATTGGCTAACTATGGCTACACCTTC.

This clone is a singleton in its sample. Relative to the germline gene, one junction end is altered; a read error may explain this. The chain employs TRBV7-7 and TRBJ2-1; 9 nucleotides agree with TRBD2. This CDR3 is 15 amino acids long. The germline gives CDR1 SSHAT, CDR2 FNYEAQ (reference sequence). Written as DNA, the CDR3 is TGTGCTAGCAGCGTTAGCGGGAGCTCCTACAATGAGCAGTTCTTC. Its protein product is CASSVSGSSYNEQFF.

The chain recombines TRBV5-4 with TRBJ1-2, with D hard to call. The germline V gene has CDR1 SGHNT and CDR2 YYREEE (reference sequence). This CDR3 is 12 amino acids long. V shed 0 bases and J shed 6 bases, with 6 bases lying between them. The CDR3: CASSLDNDGYTF. The CDR3 DNA reads as TGTGCCAGCAGCTTGGACAATGATGGCTACACCTTC.

About this clone itself: One end of the junction does not line up with germline, which may come from a read error. The gene calls are TRBV7-7 and TRBJ2-7, with D possibly matching TRBD2 (5 bases). This CDR3 contains 13 residues. Germline V gene sequence: CDR1 SSHAT, CDR2 FNYEAQ (reference sequence). The CDR3 nucleotides are TGTGCTAGCAGCCTAACGCCGGGGTACGAGCAGTACTTC. It yields the protein CASSLTPGYEQYF.

This clone is a singleton in its sample. The V gene is TRBV19, the J gene TRBJ1-2, with 8 bases identical to TRBD1. The CDR3 length is 15 residues. J lost 4 bases, V lost 5 bases, and 9 bases had no gene match. Germline CDR1 reads LNHDA; CDR2 reads SQIVND (reference sequence). In nucleotides, the CDR3 is TGTGCCAGTAGTTCGGCCGGGACAGGAGTCTATGGCTACACCTTC. Protein product: CASSSAGTGVYGYTF. The full variable domain, rest sourced from reference TRBV19 and TRBJ1-2, is DGGITQSPKYLFRKEGQNVTLSCEQNLNHDAMYWYRQDPGQGLRLIYYSQIVNDFQKGDIAEGYSVSREKKESFPLTVTSAQKNPTAFYLCASSSAGTGVYGYTFGSGTRLTVV.

V gene TRBV9 combines with J gene TRBJ2-7, with a possible D match to TRBD2 (6 bases). Germline lookup yields CDR1 SGDLS and CDR2 YYNGEE. Between the trimmed V and J ends, which lost 2 bases and 0 bases, there was a span of 12 bases. The CDR3 consists of 15 residues. The CDR3 DNA follows: TGTGCCAGCAGCGTCTCATGGGGGGACTCCTACGAGCAGTACTTC. It yields the protein CASSVSWGDSYEQYF.

The chain joins TRBV7-2 to TRBJ1-1, with D hard to call. Germline V CDR1 and CDR2: SGHTA, FQGNSA. The germline V and J ends were trimmed by 5 bases and 6 bases, with 25 bases remaining between them. The CDR3 extends over 17 amino acids. The CDR3 DNA is TGTGCCAGCAGCAGAGCGAGCACCGGGATACAAGCGGCTGAAGCTTTCTTT. It specifies CASSRASTGIQAAEAFF.

This clone was counted only a few times. V usage is TRBV10-1 and J usage is TRBJ1-1; 8 nucleotides line up with TRBD1. The CDR3 consists of 12 residues. Germline V lookup: CDR1 WNHNN, CDR2 SYGVQD (reference sequence). The J segment lost 7 bases and the V segment lost 6 bases, leaving 4 bases of the junction unmatched. The DNA of the CDR3 is TGCGCCAGCAGCCTTGGACAGGGTGAAGCTTTCTTT. Protein product: CASSLGQGEAFF.

The CDR3 spells CASSIWAGGMGETQYF. The CDR3 bases are TGTGCCAGTAGTATATGGGCAGGGGGCATGGGGGAGACCCAGTACTTC. The chain is built from TRBV19 and TRBJ2-5; 8 bases agree with TRBD1. Unmatched junction bases numbered 10, after V lost 2 bases and J lost 5 bases. CDR1 LNHDA and CDR2 SQIVND come from the germline V gene (reference sequence). This CDR3 spans 16 amino acids.

This clone was seen only a few times. The chain couples TRBV27 to TRBJ1-3; no clear D. This CDR3 spans 15 amino acids. With 0 bases removed from V and 0 bases from J, the gap between germline ends came to 6 bases. Germline lookup yields CDR1 MNHEY and CDR2 SMNVEV (reference sequence). DNA for the CDR3: TGTGCCAGCAGTTTATCGGCAGCCTCTGGAAACACCATATATTTT. This encodes CASSLSAASGNTIYF.

This clone was seen a handful of times. Here the CDR3 DNA reads TGCGCCAGCAGCTTTGGGGTTGGGACAGATACGCAGTATTTT. Amino acids: CASSFGVGTDTQYF. This chain connects TRBV5-1 to TRBJ2-3; D not certain. CDR1 and CDR2 from the germline V gene are SGHRS and YFSETQ. The germline V and J ends were trimmed by 2 bases and 3 bases, with 10 bases remaining between them. The CDR3 sequence is 14 residues long.

This chain joins TRBV28 and TRBJ2-3; TRBD2 aligns across 7 bases. Germline V gene sequence: CDR1 MDHEN, CDR2 SYDVKM. The CDR3 contains 14 residues. The V gene end was trimmed by 4 bases and the J gene end by 2 bases; junction bases not matched to a gene: 3. For the CDR3, the DNA is TGTGCCAGCAGTTCGGGGGGACCCACAGATACGCAGTATTTT. This sequence encodes CASSSGGPTDTQYF.

This clone showed up just once. The genes are TRBV2 and TRBJ2-7; D perhaps matches TRBD1 (6 bases). Germline assignment: CDR1 SNHLY and CDR2 FYNNEI. V shed 6 bases and J shed 3 bases, with 18 bases lying between them. The length of the CDR3 is 15 residues. Written as DNA, the CDR3 is TGTGCCAGCAGGGGGGTGGGGACAATCCTCTACGAGCAGTACTTC. Amino acids: CASRGVGTILYEQYF.

This chain connects TRBV27 to TRBJ1-2, with a tentative D call TRBD1 (6 bases). Per the germline V gene, CDR1 is MNHEY and CDR2 is SMNVEV (reference sequence). The CDR3 is 13 amino acids. The ends were cut back, 6 bases at V and 4 bases at J, with 12 bases in the middle. CDR3 DNA: TGTGCCAGCAGGGCTACAGGGTTCTATGGCTACACCTTC. Translated, it gives CASRATGFYGYTF.